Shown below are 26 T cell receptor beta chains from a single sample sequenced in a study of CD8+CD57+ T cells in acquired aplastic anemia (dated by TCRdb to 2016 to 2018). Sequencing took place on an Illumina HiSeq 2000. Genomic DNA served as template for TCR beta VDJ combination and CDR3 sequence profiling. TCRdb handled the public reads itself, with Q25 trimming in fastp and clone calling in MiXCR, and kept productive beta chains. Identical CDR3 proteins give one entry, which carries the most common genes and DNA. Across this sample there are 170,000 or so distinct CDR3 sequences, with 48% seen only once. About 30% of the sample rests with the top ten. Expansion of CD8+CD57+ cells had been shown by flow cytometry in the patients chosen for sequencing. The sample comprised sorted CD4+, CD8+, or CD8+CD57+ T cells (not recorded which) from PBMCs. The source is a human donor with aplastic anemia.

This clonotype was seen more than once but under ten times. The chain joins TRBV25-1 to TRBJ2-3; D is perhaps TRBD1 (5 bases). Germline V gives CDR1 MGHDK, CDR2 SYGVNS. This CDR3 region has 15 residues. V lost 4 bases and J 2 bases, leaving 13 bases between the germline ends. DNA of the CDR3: TGTGCCAGCAGTGGTGCTTGGGGCCTCACAGATACGCAGTATTTT. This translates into CASSGAWGLTDTQYF.

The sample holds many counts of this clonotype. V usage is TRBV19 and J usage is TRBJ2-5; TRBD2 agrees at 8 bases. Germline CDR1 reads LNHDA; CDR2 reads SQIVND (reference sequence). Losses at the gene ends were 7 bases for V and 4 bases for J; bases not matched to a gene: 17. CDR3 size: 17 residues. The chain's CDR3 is CASTPGSGSPFGETQYF. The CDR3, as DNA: TGTGCCAGTACCCCGGGGAGCGGGAGCCCTTTTGGAGAGACCCAGTACTTC.

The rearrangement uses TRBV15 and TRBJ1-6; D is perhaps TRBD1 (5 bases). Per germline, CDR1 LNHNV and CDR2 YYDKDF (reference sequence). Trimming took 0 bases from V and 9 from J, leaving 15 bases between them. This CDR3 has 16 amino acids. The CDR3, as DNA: TGTGCCACCAGCAGAGATCCGGGGCTACTGTCTTCACCCCTCCACTTT. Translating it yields CATSRDPGLLSSPLHF.

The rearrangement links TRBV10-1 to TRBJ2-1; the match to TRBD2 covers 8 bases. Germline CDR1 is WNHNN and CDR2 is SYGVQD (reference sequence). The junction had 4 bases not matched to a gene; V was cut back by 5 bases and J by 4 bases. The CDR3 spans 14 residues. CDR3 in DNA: TGCGCCAGCAGTTCAAGCGGGAGATACAATGAGCAGTTCTTC. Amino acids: CASSSSGRYNEQFF.

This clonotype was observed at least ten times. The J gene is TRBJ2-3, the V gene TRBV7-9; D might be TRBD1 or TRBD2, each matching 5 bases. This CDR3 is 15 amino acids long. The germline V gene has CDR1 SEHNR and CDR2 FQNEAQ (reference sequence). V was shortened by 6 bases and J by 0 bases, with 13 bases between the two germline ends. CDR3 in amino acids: CASSSPGRSTDTQYF. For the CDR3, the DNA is TGTGCCAGCAGTTCACCGGGACGCAGCACAGATACGCAGTATTTT.

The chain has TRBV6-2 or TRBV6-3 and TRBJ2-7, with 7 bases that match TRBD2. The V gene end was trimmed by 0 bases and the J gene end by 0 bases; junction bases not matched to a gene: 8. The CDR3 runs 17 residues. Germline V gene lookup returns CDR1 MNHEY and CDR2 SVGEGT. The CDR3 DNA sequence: TGTGCCAGCAGTTACTCGAGGGCGGGGGTAACCTCCTACGAGCAGTACTTC. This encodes CASSYSRAGVTSYEQYF.

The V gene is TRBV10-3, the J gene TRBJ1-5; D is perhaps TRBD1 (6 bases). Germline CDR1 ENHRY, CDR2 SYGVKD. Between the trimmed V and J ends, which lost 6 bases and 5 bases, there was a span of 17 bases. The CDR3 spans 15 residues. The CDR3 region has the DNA TGTGCCATCAGGGACAGCCTACGTGAAGATCAGCCCCAGCATTTT. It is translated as CAIRDSLREDQPQHF.

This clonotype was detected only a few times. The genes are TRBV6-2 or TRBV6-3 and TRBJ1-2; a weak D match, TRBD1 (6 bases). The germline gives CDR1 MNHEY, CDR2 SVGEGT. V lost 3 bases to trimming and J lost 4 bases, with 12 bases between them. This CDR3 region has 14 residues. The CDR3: CASSYWGGSYGYTF. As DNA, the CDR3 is TGTGCCAGCAGTTATTGGGGGGGCAGCTATGGCTACACCTTC.

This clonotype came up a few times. CDR3 DNA: TGCAGCGTTGAGGGGACAGGGGGGAGGACTGAAGCTTTCTTT. It encodes CSVEGTGGRTEAFF. This chain connects TRBV29-1 to TRBJ1-1, with TRBD1 matching 11 bases. J gave up 5 bases and V 3 bases, and 5 bases lay outside the gene matches. Germline-derived CDR1 and CDR2 are SQVTM and ANQGSEA. This CDR3 region has 14 residues. The whole variable domain, filled in from reference TRBV29-1 and TRBJ1-1, reads SAVISQKPSRDICQRGTSLTIQCQVDSQVTMMFWYRQQPGQSLTLIATANQGSEATYESGFVIDKFPISRPNLTFSTLTVSNMSPEDSSIYLCSVEGTGGRTEAFFGQGTRLTVV.

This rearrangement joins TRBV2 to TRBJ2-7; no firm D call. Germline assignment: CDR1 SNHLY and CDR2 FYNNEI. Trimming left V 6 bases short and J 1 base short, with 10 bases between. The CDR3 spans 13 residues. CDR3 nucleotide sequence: TGTGCCAGCAGATACGCCACGTCCTACGAGCAGTACTTC. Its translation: CASRYATSYEQYF.

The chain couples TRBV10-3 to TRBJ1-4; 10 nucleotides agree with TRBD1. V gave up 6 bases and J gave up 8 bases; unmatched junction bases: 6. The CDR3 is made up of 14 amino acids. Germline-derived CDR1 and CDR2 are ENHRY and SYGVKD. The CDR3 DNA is TGTGCCATCAGAATCCAGGGACAGGGGGAAAAACTGTTTTTT. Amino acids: CAIRIQGQGEKLFF.

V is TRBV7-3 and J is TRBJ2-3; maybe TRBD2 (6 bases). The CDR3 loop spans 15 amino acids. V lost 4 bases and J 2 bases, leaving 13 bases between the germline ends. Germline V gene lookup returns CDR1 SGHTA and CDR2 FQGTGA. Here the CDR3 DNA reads TGTGCCAGCAGCTCCACGGCGGGGCCCACAGATACGCAGTATTTT. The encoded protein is CASSSTAGPTDTQYF.

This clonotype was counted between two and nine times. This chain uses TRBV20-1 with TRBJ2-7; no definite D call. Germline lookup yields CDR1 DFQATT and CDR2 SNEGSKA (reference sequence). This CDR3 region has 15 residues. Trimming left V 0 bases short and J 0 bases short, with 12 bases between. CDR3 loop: CSARDGPVDSYEQYF. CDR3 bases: TGCAGTGCTAGAGATGGGCCAGTTGACTCCTACGAGCAGTACTTC.

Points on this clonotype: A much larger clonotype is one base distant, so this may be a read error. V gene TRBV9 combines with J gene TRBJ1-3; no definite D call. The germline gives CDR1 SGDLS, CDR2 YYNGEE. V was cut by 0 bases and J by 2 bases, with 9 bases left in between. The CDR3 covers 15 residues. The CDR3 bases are TGTGCCAGCAGCGTAGGGTCAGCCCCTGGAAACACCATATATTTT. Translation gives CASSVGSAPGNTIYF. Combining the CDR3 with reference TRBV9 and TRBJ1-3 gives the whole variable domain DSGVTQTPKHLITATGQRVTLRCSPRSGDLSVYWYQQSLDQGLQFLIQYYNGEERAKGNILERFSAQQFPDLHSELNLSSLELGDSALYFCASSVGSAPGNTIYFGEGSWLTVV.

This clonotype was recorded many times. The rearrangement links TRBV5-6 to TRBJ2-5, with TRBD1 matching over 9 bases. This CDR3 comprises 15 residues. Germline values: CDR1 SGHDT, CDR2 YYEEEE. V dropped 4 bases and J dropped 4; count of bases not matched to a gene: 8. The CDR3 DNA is TGTGCCAGCAGCATCGGGACAGGGCGAAGAGAGACCCAGTACTTC. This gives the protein CASSIGTGRRETQYF.

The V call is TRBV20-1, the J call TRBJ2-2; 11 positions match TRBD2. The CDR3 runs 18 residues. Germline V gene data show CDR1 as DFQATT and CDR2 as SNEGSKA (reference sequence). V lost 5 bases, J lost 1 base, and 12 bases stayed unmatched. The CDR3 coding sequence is TGCAGTGCTGCCGGTCGTGGCCTAGCGGGGGGGAACACCGGGGAGCTGTTTTTT. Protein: CSAAGRGLAGGNTGELFF.

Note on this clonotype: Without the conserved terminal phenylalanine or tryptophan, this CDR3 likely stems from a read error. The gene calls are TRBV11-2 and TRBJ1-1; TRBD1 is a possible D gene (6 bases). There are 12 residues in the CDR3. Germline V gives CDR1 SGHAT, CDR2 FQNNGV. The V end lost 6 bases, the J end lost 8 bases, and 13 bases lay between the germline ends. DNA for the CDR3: TGTGCCAGCAGAGACGCCACAGGGGAAGCTTTCCTT. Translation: CASRDATGEAFL.

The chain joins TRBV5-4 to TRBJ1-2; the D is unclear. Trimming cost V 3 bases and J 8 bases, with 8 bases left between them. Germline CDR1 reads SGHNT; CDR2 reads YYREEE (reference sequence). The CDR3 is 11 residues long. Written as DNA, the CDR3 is TGTGCCAGCAGCTCCCTCAGCGGCTACACCTTC. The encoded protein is CASSSLSGYTF.

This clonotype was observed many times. DNA for the CDR3: TGTGCCAGCAGCCTTAGAGGACGCGAGCAGTACTTC. Its translation is CASSLRGREQYF. V is TRBV7-9 and J is TRBJ2-7; no firm D call. V was pared by 5 bases and J by 6 bases, with 11 bases between. The CDR3 sequence is 12 residues long. CDR1 and CDR2 from the germline V gene are SEHNR and FQNEAQ (reference sequence). Full variable domain (rest looked up from reference TRBV7-9 and TRBJ2-7): DTGVSQNPRHKITKRGQNVTFRCDPISEHNRLYWYRQTLGQGPEFLTYFQNEAQLEKSRLLSDRFSAERPKGSFSTLEIQRTEQGDSAMYLCASSLRGREQYFGPGTRLTVT.

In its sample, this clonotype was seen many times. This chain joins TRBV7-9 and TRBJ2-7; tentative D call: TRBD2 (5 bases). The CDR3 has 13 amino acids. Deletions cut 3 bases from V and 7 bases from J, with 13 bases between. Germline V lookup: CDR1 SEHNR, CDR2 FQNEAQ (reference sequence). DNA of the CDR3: TGTGCCAGCAGCTTGGCTGACTCGGGGGAGCAGTACTTC. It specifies CASSLADSGEQYF.

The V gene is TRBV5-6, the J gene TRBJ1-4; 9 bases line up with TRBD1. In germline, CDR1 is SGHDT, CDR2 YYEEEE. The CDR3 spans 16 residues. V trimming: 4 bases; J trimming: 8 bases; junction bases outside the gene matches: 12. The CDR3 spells CASSNGQGRFSEKLFF. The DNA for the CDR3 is TGTGCCAGCAGCAACGGACAGGGGAGATTCTCGGAAAAACTGTTTTTT.

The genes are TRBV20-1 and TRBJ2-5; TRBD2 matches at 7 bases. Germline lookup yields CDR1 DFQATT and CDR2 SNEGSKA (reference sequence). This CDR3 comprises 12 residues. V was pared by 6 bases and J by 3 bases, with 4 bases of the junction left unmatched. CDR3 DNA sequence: TGCAGTGCCCCGGGACTAAAAGAGACCCAGTACTTC. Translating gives CSAPGLKETQYF.

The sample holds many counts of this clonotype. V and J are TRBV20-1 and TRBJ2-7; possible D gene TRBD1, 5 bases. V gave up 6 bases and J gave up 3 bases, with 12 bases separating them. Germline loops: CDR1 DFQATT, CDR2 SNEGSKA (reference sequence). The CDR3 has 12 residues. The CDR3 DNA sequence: TGCAGTGCCCGTTTCCAGGGCTACGAGCAGTACTTC. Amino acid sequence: CSARFQGYEQYF.

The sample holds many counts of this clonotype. The CDR3 here is CASSLVIVSVSQETQYF. In nucleotides, the CDR3 is TGTGCCAGCAGCTTAGTTATCGTCTCGGTCTCCCAAGAGACCCAGTACTTC. V usage is TRBV7-9 and J usage is TRBJ2-5; D is unclear. CDR1 is SEHNR, CDR2 FQNEAQ, per germline (reference sequence). This CDR3 contains 17 residues. V lost 1 base and J lost 1, with 16 bases in between.

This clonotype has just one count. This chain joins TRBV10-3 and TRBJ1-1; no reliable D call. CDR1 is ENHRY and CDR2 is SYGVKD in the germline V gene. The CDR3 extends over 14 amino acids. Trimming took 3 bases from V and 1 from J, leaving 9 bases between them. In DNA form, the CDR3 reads TGTGCCATCAGTGACGGGTTCGGGAACACTGAAGCTTTCTTT. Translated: CAISDGFGNTEAFF.

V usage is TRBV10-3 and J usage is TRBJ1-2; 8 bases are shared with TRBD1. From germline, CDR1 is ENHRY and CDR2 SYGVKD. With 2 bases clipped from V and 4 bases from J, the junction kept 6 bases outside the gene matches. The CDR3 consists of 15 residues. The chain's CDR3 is CAISERQGTPYGYTF. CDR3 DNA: TGTGCCATCAGTGAGAGACAGGGGACCCCCTATGGCTACACCTTC.